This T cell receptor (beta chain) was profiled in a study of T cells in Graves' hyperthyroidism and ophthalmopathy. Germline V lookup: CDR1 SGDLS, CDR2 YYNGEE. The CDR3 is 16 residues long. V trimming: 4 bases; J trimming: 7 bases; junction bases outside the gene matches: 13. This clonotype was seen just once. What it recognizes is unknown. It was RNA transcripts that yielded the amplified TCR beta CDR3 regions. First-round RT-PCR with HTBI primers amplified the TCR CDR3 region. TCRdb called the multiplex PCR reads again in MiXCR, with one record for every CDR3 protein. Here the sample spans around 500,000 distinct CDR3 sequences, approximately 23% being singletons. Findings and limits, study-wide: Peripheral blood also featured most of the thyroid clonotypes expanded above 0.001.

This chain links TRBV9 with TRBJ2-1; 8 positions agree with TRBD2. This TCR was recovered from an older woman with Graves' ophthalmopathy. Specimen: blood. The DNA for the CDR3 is TGTGCCAGCAGCTTGGGGGTGGGAGCGGGGGATAATGAGCAGTTCTTC. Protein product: CASSLGVGAGDNEQFF.